Presented here are 29 T cell receptor beta chains from one specimen sequenced in a study of blood T cell repertoires in COVID-19. TCRdb keeps only in-frame clones here, not all; method: immunoSEQ multiplex PCR. The sample comprises some 240,000 clones, 84% of which are singletons, and around 4.1% rests with the top ten. The sample comprised PBMCs or T cells enriched from blood (not recorded which). All receptors come from a man aged 30-40 years with acute COVID-19.

This chain uses TRBV7-2 with TRBJ1-2; D might be TRBD1 (5 bases). CDR3 length: 16 amino acids. Between the trimmed V and J ends, which lost 4 bases and 5 bases, there was a span of 20 bases. Germline CDR1 SGHTA, CDR2 FQGNSA. The CDR3 DNA is TGTGCCAGCAGCTCGCAGGGAATGGGTTCAGGGTATGGCTACACCTTC. Amino acids: CASSSQGMGSGYGYTF.

This rearrangement joins TRBV3-1 (or the pseudogene TRBV3-2) to TRBJ2-2; D may be TRBD1 (5 bases). CDR1 is LGHDT and CDR2 is YNNKEL in the germline V gene (reference sequence). CDR3 size: 13 residues. V lost 4 bases and J 6 bases, leaving 9 bases between the germline ends. The CDR3 coding sequence is TGTGCCAGCAGCCGCGGACACCCCGGGGAGCTGTTTTTT. Amino acids: CASSRGHPGELFF.

V and J are TRBV7-9 and TRBJ2-5, with 10 bases aligning to TRBD2. Trimming took 5 bases from V and 1 from J; bases not matched to a gene: 7. From germline, CDR1 is SEHNR and CDR2 FQNEAQ (reference sequence). The CDR3 covers 16 residues. The chain's CDR3 is CASSNEGLAFQETQYF. The CDR3 DNA is TGTGCCAGCAGCAACGAGGGACTAGCGTTCCAAGAGACCCAGTACTTC.

This chain uses TRBV28 with TRBJ1-6, with D possibly being TRBD1 (5 bases). Germline assignment: CDR1 MDHEN and CDR2 SYDVKM. The CDR3 is 12 residues long. Trimming removed 6 bases from V and 8 bases from J, with 8 bases in between. CDR3 nucleotides: TGTGCCAGCAGCCAGGGTTATTCACCCCTCCACTTT. Translated, it gives CASSQGYSPLHF.

The V gene is TRBV25-1, the J gene TRBJ2-7; TRBD1 agrees at 9 bases. Germline lookup yields CDR1 MGHDK and CDR2 SYGVNS. The CDR3 is 11 amino acids. CDR3 region: CASSEGDRVHV. The CDR3 DNA reads TGTGCCAGCAGTGAAGGGGACAGGGTTCACGTC.

The chain is built from TRBV11-2 and TRBJ1-6, with a weak D call TRBD1 (5 bases). Germline V gene lookup returns CDR1 SGHAT and CDR2 FQNNGV. The V gene lost 5 bases and the J gene lost 7 bases, with 18 bases spanning the gap. The CDR3 consists of 16 residues. This CDR3 is CASSPRGFKGNSPLHF. As DNA, the CDR3 is TGTGCCAGCAGCCCCCGGGGGTTTAAAGGCAATTCACCCCTCCACTTT.

V gene TRBV30 combines with J gene TRBJ1-1, with TRBD1 identical over 9 bases. The germline CDR1 and CDR2 sequences are GTSNPN and SVGIG (reference sequence). CDR3 length: 13 amino acids. V lost 5 bases and J lost 6; bases outside the gene matches: 7. The chain's CDR3 is CAWATGGGAEAFF. The CDR3 DNA is TGTGCCTGGGCGACAGGGGGAGGAGCTGAAGCTTTCTTT.

The genes are TRBV2 and TRBJ1-3; unclear D gene. The ends were cut back, 6 bases at V and 0 bases at J, with 15 bases in the middle. Germline V gene data show CDR1 as SNHLY and CDR2 as FYNNEI. This CDR3 has 16 residues. The CDR3 nucleotides read TGTGCCAGCAGGGTCAGGAATTTCCTCTCTGGAAACACCATATATTTT. Protein: CASRVRNFLSGNTIYF.

This clone was seen a few times. The gene calls are TRBV16 and TRBJ2-7, with TRBD2 matching over 8 bases. Per the germline V gene, CDR1 is KGHSY and CDR2 is FQNENV. V was clipped by 4 bases and J by 4 bases; unmatched bases: 12. The CDR3 is made up of 16 amino acids. CDR3 DNA: TGTGCCAGCAGCCCTTTAGTAGCGGGGATCAGATACGAGCAGTACGTC. This sequence encodes CASSPLVAGIRYEQYV.

The rearrangement joins TRBV28 to TRBJ2-3; TRBD1 matches 9 bases. After removal of 5 bases from V and 4 bases from J, the junction contained 4 bases not matched to a gene. From germline, CDR1 is MDHEN and CDR2 SYDVKM. The CDR3 loop spans 14 amino acids. The CDR3 DNA follows: TGTGCCAGCAGTCTAAGACAGGGGGCAGATACGCAGTATTTT. It translates to CASSLRQGADTQYF.

The chain joins TRBV6-6 to TRBJ1-2, with TRBD1 identical over 11 bases. This CDR3 region has 14 residues. Germline V CDR1 and CDR2: MNHNY, SVGAGI (reference sequence). V shed 7 bases, J shed 8 bases, and the junction held 9 bases outside the gene matches. The CDR3 DNA reads TGTGCCAGCAACCTCCCGCGGACAGGGGGCGGCTACACCTTC. Translating gives CASNLPRTGGGYTF.

J is TRBJ2-1 and V is TRBV6-5, with a possible D match to TRBD1 (6 bases). CDR1 and CDR2 (germline): MNHEY, SVGAGI. This CDR3 has 14 amino acids. With 4 bases removed from V and 4 bases from J, the gap between germline ends came to 11 bases. The CDR3 DNA sequence: TGTGCCAGCAGTTCTAGGACAGCTTACAATGAGCAGTTCTTC. It encodes CASSSRTAYNEQFF.

The rearrangement links TRBV10-3 to TRBJ2-5; 10 bases align to TRBD2. Germline CDR1 reads ENHRY; CDR2 reads SYGVKD. CDR3 length equals 18 residues. V lost 2 bases to trimming and J lost 5 bases; unmatched junction nucleotides: 14. CDR3 nucleotide sequence: TGTGCCATCAGTGAGCGCGTGGGGCTAGCGGGAGATAGGGAGACCCAGTACTTC. Translated, it gives CAISERVGLAGDRETQYF.

The rearrangement joins TRBV5-4 to TRBJ2-3; D uncertain. Per germline, CDR1 SGHNT and CDR2 YYREEE (reference sequence). The V end was cut by 4 bases, the J end by 2 bases, with 14 bases between. This CDR3 spans 15 amino acids. The CDR3 DNA reads as TGTGCCAGCAGCGCAGACTCTTCCCTCACAGATACGCAGTATTTT. Its protein product is CASSADSSLTDTQYF.

This chain uses TRBV10-2 with TRBJ1-3, with TRBD1 matching over 10 bases. This CDR3 has 16 residues. Trimming removed 6 bases from V and 3 bases from J; junction bases left unmatched: 8. Germline assignment: CDR1 WSHSY and CDR2 SAAADI. As DNA, the CDR3 is TGCGCCAGCAGGGCCGGGACAGGGGAACTTGGAAACACCATATATTTT. It encodes CASRAGTGELGNTIYF.

The chain combines TRBV6-5 with TRBJ1-1; no reliable D call. The CDR3 extends over 13 amino acids. The V gene lost 8 bases and the J gene lost 1 base, with 11 bases spanning the gap. Germline assignment: CDR1 MNHEY and CDR2 SVGAGI. CDR3 sequence: CASCTGTNTEAFF. CDR3 DNA: TGTGCCAGCTGCACGGGAACGAACACTGAAGCTTTCTTT.

The gene calls are TRBV3-1 (or the pseudogene TRBV3-2) and TRBJ1-1; weak D call: TRBD1 (5 bases). Trimming shortened V by 2 bases and J by 3 bases, and 16 bases separated the two germline ends. Germline V gene lookup returns CDR1 LGHDT and CDR2 YNNKEL (reference sequence). The CDR3 extends over 16 amino acids. CDR3 in amino acids: CASSQNPGGWDTEAFF. In DNA, the CDR3 is TGTGCCAGCAGCCAAAACCCCGGGGGATGGGACACTGAAGCTTTCTTT.

The rearrangement links TRBV6-5 to TRBJ2-1, with TRBD2 identical over 9 bases. Germline CDR1 reads MNHEY; CDR2 reads SVGAGI. The CDR3 covers 15 residues. The trim removed 5 bases at V and 5 bases at J, leaving 7 bases unmatched. The CDR3 loop is CASSTRGRANNEQFF. The CDR3 DNA is TGTGCCAGCAGTACCCGCGGGAGGGCCAACAATGAGCAGTTCTTC.

The chain employs TRBV5-3 and TRBJ1-2, with unresolved D. TRBV5-3 is an open reading frame, and its role is uncertain. The CDR3 runs 15 residues. The V end was cut by 0 bases, the J end by 0 bases, with 9 bases between. The CDR3 DNA follows: TGTGCCAGAAGCTTGGACCAGTACGCTAACTATGGCTACACCTTC. Its translation is CARSLDQYANYGYTF.

This chain links TRBV5-6 with TRBJ1-2; D is uncertain. This CDR3 contains 14 residues. Germline-derived CDR1 and CDR2 are SGHDT and YYEEEE. The V end was cut by 2 bases, the J end by 5 bases, with 13 bases between. The CDR3 loop is CASSLGRVEYGYTF. CDR3 sequence (DNA): TGTGCCAGCAGCTTAGGGAGGGTGGAGTATGGCTACACCTTC.

Here the CDR3 reads CASYEASNGDSVNTEAFF. CDR3 DNA sequence: TGTGCCAGCTACGAAGCCTCAAACGGGGACAGCGTAAACACTGAAGCTTTCTTT. This sequence joins TRBV2 and TRBJ1-1; 7 bases are shared with TRBD1. V lost 8 bases, J lost 2 bases, and 20 bases stayed unmatched. The germline CDR1 and CDR2 sequences are SNHLY and FYNNEI. CDR3 length: 18 amino acids.

The V gene is TRBV6-1, the J gene TRBJ2-2; D possibly corresponds to TRBD2 (7 bases). The CDR3 consists of 16 residues. Germline-derived CDR1 and CDR2 are MNHNS and SASEGT. With 3 bases removed from V and 5 bases from J, the gap between germline ends came to 16 bases. The DNA of the CDR3 is TGTGCCAGCAGTGAGGGAGGGGGTAGCGAGACCGGGGAGCTGTTTTTT. Translation gives CASSEGGGSETGELFF.

This clone was seen just once. This chain links TRBV27 with TRBJ2-7; 7 bases are shared with TRBD2. This CDR3 region has 14 residues. Germline V gene data show CDR1 as MNHEY and CDR2 as SMNVEV (reference sequence). The junction had 3 bases not matched to a gene; V was cut back by 4 bases and J by 0 bases. The CDR3 is CASSSRGVSYEQYV. CDR3 DNA sequence: TGTGCCAGCAGTTCACGGGGGGTCTCCTACGAGCAGTACGTC.

V is TRBV24-1 and J is TRBJ2-2; TRBD1 matches 10 bases. Germline CDR1 and CDR2: KGHDR and SFDVKD. This CDR3 comprises 16 residues. Losses at the gene ends were 1 base for V and 6 bases for J; bases not matched to a gene: 4. CDR3 nucleotides: TGTGCCACCAGTGATTTTGGGACAGGGGTTTCCGGGGAGCTGTTTTTT. Amino acid sequence: CATSDFGTGVSGELFF.

This clone has only one observation. This chain joins TRBV11-3 and TRBJ2-1, with a tentative D call TRBD2 (6 bases). Between the trimmed V and J ends, which lost 8 bases and 7 bases, there was a span of 9 bases. Germline V lookup: CDR1 SGHNT, CDR2 YENEEA. This CDR3 region has 11 residues. CDR3 nucleotides: TGTGCCAGCGCGGGAATGAATGAGCAGTTCTTC. This encodes CASAGMNEQFF.

This chain links TRBV6-2 or TRBV6-3 with TRBJ2-1; 13 bases agree with TRBD2. Germline trimming cut 3 bases from V and 7 bases from J; bases unmatched to any gene: 9. Germline lookup yields CDR1 MNHEY and CDR2 SVGEGT. The CDR3 is made up of 17 amino acids. CDR3 nucleotide sequence: TGTGCCAGCAGTTATCGACTAGCGGGAGGTGGGGAGAATGAGCAGTTCTTC. Protein sequence: CASSYRLAGGGENEQFF.

With respect to this clone: Mismatch with germline at one junction end may stem from a read error. V and J are TRBV5-1 and TRBJ1-1, with D possibly TRBD1 on 6 matching bases. The CDR3 is 14 amino acids. Germline CDR1 is SGHRS and CDR2 is YFSETQ. The CDR3 loop reads CASSSGQTNIEAFF. The CDR3 DNA is TGTGCCAGCAGCTCCGGACAGACCAATATTGAAGCTTTCTTT. The full variable domain, rest sourced from reference TRBV5-1 and TRBJ1-1, is KAGVTQTPRYLIKTRGQQVTLSCSPISGHRSVSWYQQTPGQGLQFLFEYFSETQRNKGNFPGRFSGRQFSNSRSEMNVSTLELGDSALYLCASSSGQTNIEAFFGQGTRLTVV.

This sequence joins TRBV4-1 and TRBJ1-2; D unclear. V lost 1 base and J 4 bases, leaving 13 bases between the germline ends. The CDR3 covers 15 residues. Germline CDR1 is MGHRA and CDR2 is YSYEKL. CDR3 bases: TGCGCCAGCAGCCAAGTTCAGGAGGCGATCTATGGCTACACCTTC. Translated: CASSQVQEAIYGYTF.

This chain connects TRBV11-3 to TRBJ1-1; no clear D. V was pared by 3 bases and J by 0 bases, with 8 bases between. Germline lookup yields CDR1 SGHNT and CDR2 YENEEA. The CDR3 consists of 14 residues. The CDR3 DNA reads TGTGCCAGCAGCTTTGCTGGGCTGAACACTGAAGCTTTCTTT. It specifies CASSFAGLNTEAFF.